Below are 13 T cell receptor beta chains sequenced from a single sample in a study of blood T cell repertoires in COVID-19. Profiling relied on immunoSEQ multiplex PCR, and the TCRdb table lists in-frame clones only, not all of them. This sample has about 170,000 clones; just under 85% occur once, and the top ten carry about 8.1%. Specimen: peripheral blood. These receptors were collected from a woman at least 80 years old with COVID-19, enrolled during active disease.

This rearrangement joins TRBV14 to TRBJ2-3; 11 nucleotides agree with TRBD2. This CDR3 comprises 17 residues. Trimming removed 4 bases from V and 6 bases from J; junction bases left unmatched: 12. Germline V gene lookup returns CDR1 SGHDN and CDR2 FVKESK. CDR3 in amino acids: CASSPQGSGRAWDTQYF. The CDR3 nucleotides read TGTGCCAGCAGCCCCCAAGGTAGCGGGAGGGCCTGGGATACGCAGTATTTT.

The chain uses TRBV27 and TRBJ2-7; 7 bases are a match to TRBD1. Germline loops: CDR1 MNHEY, CDR2 SMNVEV (reference sequence). Losses at the gene ends were 4 bases for V and 1 base for J; bases not matched to a gene: 10. CDR3 length: 16 amino acids. CDR3 sequence reads: CASSSPTDRESYEQYF. In DNA, the CDR3 is TGTGCCAGCAGTTCCCCAACCGACAGGGAATCCTACGAGCAGTACTTC.

The J gene is TRBJ2-1, the V gene TRBV27, with 9 bases lining up with TRBD2. The germline V gene has CDR1 MNHEY and CDR2 SMNVEV (reference sequence). V was pared by 3 bases and J by 6 bases, with 6 bases of the junction left unmatched. The CDR3 has 15 residues. CDR3 nucleotides: TGTGCCAGCAGTTTGGAGGGACTAGCTGGCAATGAGCAGTTCTTC. Translated, it gives CASSLEGLAGNEQFF.

The chain is built from TRBV18 and TRBJ2-1, with 7 positions matching TRBD1. V shed 2 bases and J 1 base; nucleotides not matched to a gene: 11. The CDR3 is made up of 18 amino acids. Germline values: CDR1 KGHSH, CDR2 LQKENI. The CDR3 sequence: CASSPSFGDRVSYNEQFF. The CDR3 DNA sequence: TGTGCCAGCTCACCATCTTTTGGAGACAGGGTTTCCTACAATGAGCAGTTCTTC. The variable domain in full, completed from reference TRBV18 and TRBJ2-1, reads NAGVMQNPRHLVRRRGQEARLRCSPMKGHSHVYWYRQLPEEGLKFMVYLQKENIIDESGMPKERFSAEFPKEGPSILRIQQVVRGDSAAYFCASSPSFGDRVSYNEQFFGPGTRLTVL.

This clone was seen more than once but under ten times. The chain employs TRBV15 and TRBJ1-1; no reliable D call. The CDR3 consists of 13 residues. CDR1 LNHNV and CDR2 YYDKDF come from the germline V gene (reference sequence). Trimming cost V 8 bases and J 3 bases, with 13 bases left between them. CDR3 DNA sequence: TGTGCCACCGCAGAGCTACTATACACTGAAGCTTTCTTT. It is translated as CATAELLYTEAFF. Full variable domain (remainder filled in from reference TRBV15 and TRBJ1-1): DAMVIQNPRYQVTQFGKPVTLSCSQTLNHNVMYWYQQKSSQAPKLLFHYYDKDFNNEADTPDNFQSRRPNTSFCFLDIRSPGLGDTAMYLCATAELLYTEAFFGQGTRLTVV.

J is TRBJ1-2 and V is TRBV5-1, with D perhaps TRBD1 (5 bases). Germline CDR1 reads SGHRS; CDR2 reads YFSETQ. Trimming shortened V by 2 bases and J by 2 bases, and 16 bases separated the two germline ends. The CDR3 sequence is 16 residues long. As DNA, the CDR3 is TGCGCCAGCAGCTTACAGGTGGGAAGGGTAAACTATGGCTACACCTTC. Translating it yields CASSLQVGRVNYGYTF.

The genes are TRBV7-3 and TRBJ1-1; no clear D. This CDR3 is built from 14 residues. The V end was cut by 4 bases, the J end by 1 base, with 10 bases between. CDR1 and CDR2 from the germline V gene are SGHTA and FQGTGA. CDR3 protein: CASSSLGANTEAFF. CDR3 in DNA: TGTGCCAGCAGCTCCCTAGGCGCGAACACTGAAGCTTTCTTT.

V gene TRBV5-1 combines with J gene TRBJ1-2; 8 nucleotides agree with TRBD1. The CDR3 sequence is 15 residues long. V shed 0 bases, J shed 8 bases, and the junction held 9 bases outside the gene matches. Per the germline V gene, CDR1 is SGHRS and CDR2 is YFSETQ. The CDR3 nucleotides read TGCGCCAGCAGCTTGGCCGTGACAGGGGAAGTCGGCTACACCTTC. This gives the protein CASSLAVTGEVGYTF.

The chain has TRBV7-8 and TRBJ1-3; D unresolved. V was pared by 5 bases and J by 3 bases, with 11 bases between. Looked up from germline, CDR1 is SGHVS and CDR2 is FQNEAQ. This CDR3 spans 14 amino acids. CDR3 sequence (DNA): TGTGCCAGCAGCCTCGCGACGGGTGGAAACACCATATATTTT. Its translation is CASSLATGGNTIYF.

This clone showed up just once. The CDR3 DNA reads TGTGCCAGCAGTCACGGGACAGTTGGGGGCTACACCTTC. This encodes CASSHGTVGGYTF. The chain couples TRBV6-5 to TRBJ1-2; 7 bases agree with TRBD1. The V and J ends lost 5 bases and 8 bases, in that order; junction bases with no gene match: 8. The CDR3 covers 13 residues. CDR1 and CDR2 from the germline V gene are MNHEY and SVGAGI.

As regards this clone: Distinct nucleotide sequences in the sample also encode this CDR3. The V call is TRBV3-1 (or the pseudogene TRBV3-2), the J call TRBJ2-2; 9 nucleotides match TRBD1. CDR1 and CDR2 from the germline V gene are LGHDT and YNNKEL (reference sequence). The V segment lost 3 bases and the J segment 5 bases; nucleotides outside the gene matches: 4. This CDR3 spans 15 amino acids. The CDR3, as DNA: TGTGCCAGCAGCCAGGGACAGGGTAGGACCGGGGAGCTGTTTTTT. Its protein product is CASSQGQGRTGELFF.

This clone has only a few counts. This sequence joins TRBV7-2 and TRBJ1-6; D gene unclear. The CDR3 totals 14 residues. Germline CDR1 is SGHTA and CDR2 is FQGNSA. Deletions cut 1 base from V and 7 bases from J, with 8 bases between. CDR3 in amino acids: CASSLGRGNSPLHF. The CDR3 nucleotides are TGTGCCAGCAGCTTAGGGAGAGGAAATTCACCCCTCCACTTT.

This clone has a single count. In DNA, the CDR3 is TGTGCCAGCAGTTCGTTAGACAGAATGACCGAAGATACGCAGTATTTT. Its protein product is CASSSLDRMTEDTQYF. The chain recombines TRBV28 with TRBJ2-3; perhaps TRBD1 as D (5 bases). Germline lookup yields CDR1 MDHEN and CDR2 SYDVKM. This CDR3 region has 16 residues. Deletions cut 4 bases from V and 5 bases from J, with 19 bases between.